The T cell receptor (beta chain) described here comes from a study of CXCR3-negative and CXCR3-positive naive CD8 T cells. This CDR3 comprises 15 residues. CDR1 SGDLS and CDR2 YYNGEE come from the germline V gene. The TRB cDNA libraries were prepared by 5' RACE with UMI labels. TCRdb re-called the 5' RACE reads; one entry per CDR3 protein, DNA not given. The table gives some 50,000 distinct CDR3 sequences; the top ten clones make up about 1.6% of it. What was sequenced was naive CXCR3- CD8+ T cells from blood. Specified subset: CD45RO-CCR7+CD27+CD95- naive CD8+ T cells lacking CXCR3 (TNR3-). The V gene is TRBV9, the J gene TRBJ2-1; the D call of TRBD1 rests on TCRdb alone, since no DNA is present to check it. This clonotype was obtained from a human donor in good health. Some clones in this sample may be carry-over from other donors' samples. The CDR3 loop reads CASSPGGGSYNEQFF. The complete variable domain, with remaining parts taken from reference TRBV9 and TRBJ2-1, reads DSGVTQTPKHLITATGQRVTLRCSPRSGDLSVYWYQQSLDQGLQFLIQYYNGEERAKGNILERFSAQQFPDLHSELNLSSLELGDSALYFCASSPGGGSYNEQFFGPGTRLTVL.